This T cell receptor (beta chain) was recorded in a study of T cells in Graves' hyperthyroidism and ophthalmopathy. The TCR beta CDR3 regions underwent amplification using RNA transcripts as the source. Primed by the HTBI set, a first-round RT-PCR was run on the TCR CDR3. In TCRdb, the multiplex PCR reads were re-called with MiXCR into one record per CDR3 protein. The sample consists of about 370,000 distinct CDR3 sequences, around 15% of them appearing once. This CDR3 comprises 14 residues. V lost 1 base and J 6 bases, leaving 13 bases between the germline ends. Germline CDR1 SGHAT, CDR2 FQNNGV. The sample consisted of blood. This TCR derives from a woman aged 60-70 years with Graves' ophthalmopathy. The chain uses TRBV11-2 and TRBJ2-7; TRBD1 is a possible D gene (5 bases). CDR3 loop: CASSLAANQGEQYF. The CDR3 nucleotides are TGTGCCAGCAGCTTAGCAGCAAATCAGGGCGAGCAGTACTTC.